The rows below give T cell receptor beta chains drawn from one sample of a study of neurological immune-mediated disorders. Each CDR3 protein gets one entry after TCRdb re-called the 5' RACE reads with MiXCR. The table includes fewer than 40,000 distinct CDR3 sequences, approximately 4.5% detected once. The material sequenced was PBMCs. These receptors came from a man younger than 35 in good health. Both conserved end residues are part of each CDR3. A D gene is named only where the DNA matches it firmly. Clone size is stated in some rows and not others, as once, few, many or a class when expanded.

d_gene: TRBD1; abundance: many; j_gene: TRBJ1-4; v_gene: TRBV5-1; len: 15; CDR3nt: TGCGCCAGCAGCCTGCAGGGGGGGAGGAGTGAAAAACTGTTTTTT; CDR3aa: CASSLQGGRSEKLFF
d_gene: NA; abundance: many; j_gene: TRBJ1-2; v_gene: TRBV20-1; len: 12; CDR3nt: TGCAGTGCTATTCAGAGTAACTATGGCTACACCTTC; CDR3aa: CSAIQSNYGYTF
d_gene: TRBD1; abundance: many; j_gene: TRBJ1-6; v_gene: TRBV3-1; len: 15; CDR3nt: TGTGCCAGCAGCCAAGGGGGGACAGATCGGTCGCCCCTCCACTTT; CDR3aa: CASSQGGTDRSPLHF
d_gene: NA; abundance: few; j_gene: TRBJ2-5; v_gene: TRBV7-2; len: 14; CDR3nt: TGTGCCAGCAGCTTAGTTTTCCTAGGAGAGACCCAGTACTTC; CDR3aa: CASSLVFLGETQYF
d_gene: TRBD1; abundance: many; j_gene: TRBJ1-1; v_gene: TRBV24-1; len: 15; CDR3nt: TGTGCCACCAGTGGGACAGGGGATGTGAACACTGAAGCTTTCTTT; CDR3aa: CATSGTGDVNTEAFF
d_gene: TRBD2; abundance: many; j_gene: TRBJ2-3; v_gene: TRBV20-1; len: 14; CDR3nt: TGCAGTGCGAACCCGGGACTAGGGACAGATACGCAGTATTTT; CDR3aa: CSANPGLGTDTQYF
d_gene: NA; abundance: many; j_gene: TRBJ2-5; v_gene: TRBV29-1; len: 14; CDR3nt: TGCAGCGTTTGTAAGGAACCGATACAAGAGACCCAGTACTTC; CDR3aa: CSVCKEPIQETQYF
d_gene: NA; abundance: many; j_gene: TRBJ1-5; v_gene: TRBV10-1; len: 16; CDR3nt: TGCGCCAGCAGGTGCAGGGGTAAAAGGAAAAATCAGCCCCAGCATTTT; CDR3aa: CASRCRGKRKNQPQHF
d_gene: NA; abundance: many; j_gene: TRBJ1-5; v_gene: TRBV19; len: 12; CDR3nt: TGTGCCAGTAGTATACCAGGGCAGCCCCAGCATTTT; CDR3aa: CASSIPGQPQHF
d_gene: TRBD1; abundance: many; j_gene: TRBJ2-5; v_gene: TRBV20-1; len: 14; CDR3nt: TGCAGTGCTCCCCTGGTACAGGGGCAAGAGACCCAGTACTTC; CDR3aa: CSAPLVQGQETQYF
d_gene: TRBD2; abundance: many; j_gene: TRBJ2-3; v_gene: TRBV27; len: 16; CDR3nt: TGTGCCAGCAGTCCCCTAGCGGGGGGGTTGGCAGATACGCAGTATTTT; CDR3aa: CASSPLAGGLADTQYF
d_gene: NA; abundance: many; j_gene: TRBJ1-1; v_gene: TRBV5-1; len: 14; CDR3nt: TGCGCCAGCAGCTTAATTAGGGCTTCCACTGAAGCTTTCTTT; CDR3aa: CASSLIRASTEAFF
d_gene: NA; abundance: many; j_gene: TRBJ1-5; v_gene: TRBV5-1; len: 19; CDR3nt: TGCGCCAGCAGCTTGAGGCCCCAGGGTTCCGGGGATAGCAATCAGCCCCAGCATTTT; CDR3aa: CASSLRPQGSGDSNQPQHF
d_gene: NA; abundance: many; j_gene: TRBJ2-4; v_gene: TRBV2; len: 13; CDR3nt: TGTGCCAGCAGTGAAGCAGACCGGCAGGTCAGGAACTTC; CDR3aa: CASSEADRQVRNF
d_gene: NA; abundance: many; j_gene: TRBJ1-3; v_gene: TRBV5-1; len: 13; CDR3nt: TGCGCCAGCAGCGCGGGTCCTGGAAACACCATATATTTT; CDR3aa: CASSAGPGNTIYF
d_gene: NA; abundance: many; j_gene: TRBJ1-2; v_gene: TRBV20-1; len: 14; CDR3nt: TGCAGTGCTAGAGACCAACGATCGGTTTTCGGCTACACCTTC; CDR3aa: CSARDQRSVFGYTF
d_gene: TRBD1; abundance: many; j_gene: TRBJ1-2; v_gene: TRBV5-1; len: 15; CDR3nt: TGCGCCAGCAGCAACGGACAGGGGGCTAACTATGGCTACACCTTC; CDR3aa: CASSNGQGANYGYTF
d_gene: TRBD1; abundance: many; j_gene: TRBJ2-1; v_gene: TRBV20-1; len: 15; CDR3nt: TGCAGTGCCGAAACAGGACAGGGGGAGGACAATGAGCAGTTCTTC; CDR3aa: CSAETGQGEDNEQFF
d_gene: TRBD1; abundance: many; j_gene: TRBJ2-7; v_gene: TRBV5-1; len: 16; CDR3nt: TGCGCCAGCAGCACCGCTCGGGACAGCATTCTCTACGAGCAGTACTTC; CDR3aa: CASSTARDSILYEQYF
d_gene: TRBD1; abundance: many; j_gene: TRBJ1-2; v_gene: TRBV6-5; len: 18; CDR3nt: TGTGCCAGCAGTTACTGGAGGACAGGGGGTCGTGGAATAAATGGCTACACCTTC; CDR3aa: CASSYWRTGGRGINGYTF
d_gene: NA; abundance: few; j_gene: TRBJ2-1; v_gene: TRBV5-1; len: 13; CDR3nt: TGCGCCAGCAGCGTGGGAAGGGGGTATGAGCAGTTCTTC; CDR3aa: CASSVGRGYEQFF
d_gene: TRBD1; abundance: many; j_gene: TRBJ1-6; v_gene: TRBV5-6; len: 14; CDR3nt: TGTGCCAGCAGCTTCGGGCAGGGGGGTTCACCCCTCCACTTT; CDR3aa: CASSFGQGGSPLHF
d_gene: NA; abundance: many; j_gene: TRBJ1-2; v_gene: TRBV6-5; len: 14; CDR3nt: TGTGCCACCACGCCGGGGGGGGGCGCCTATGGCTACACCTTC; CDR3aa: CATTPGGGAYGYTF
d_gene: NA; abundance: many; j_gene: TRBJ1-2; v_gene: TRBV15; len: 15; CDR3nt: TGTGCCACCAGCAGAGACTTAGGGGGTGGCTATGGCTACACCTTC; CDR3aa: CATSRDLGGGYGYTF
d_gene: NA; abundance: medium-sized; j_gene: TRBJ2-5; v_gene: TRBV27; len: 16; CDR3nt: TGTGCCAGCAGTTTTAATAGCGAGGGATTTAGGGAGACCCAGTACTTC; CDR3aa: CASSFNSEGFRETQYF
d_gene: NA; abundance: many; j_gene: TRBJ2-7; v_gene: TRBV18; len: 13; CDR3nt: TGTGCCAGCTCTAAGGCCAGCTCCTACGAGCAGTACTTC; CDR3aa: CASSKASSYEQYF
d_gene: NA; abundance: NA; j_gene: TRBJ1-1; v_gene: TRBV27; len: 14; CDR3nt: TGTGCCAGTAGTTTGATAACTCCAAACACTGAAGCTTTCTTT; CDR3aa: CASSLITPNTEAFF
d_gene: NA; abundance: many; j_gene: TRBJ1-2; v_gene: TRBV5-1; len: 14; CDR3nt: TGCGCCAGCAGCTTGTCGAGGATTAACTATGGCTACACCTTC; CDR3aa: CASSLSRINYGYTF
d_gene: NA; abundance: few; j_gene: TRBJ1-2; v_gene: TRBV6-5; len: 14; CDR3nt: TGTGCCAGCAGTTCAGGCCCAGTAAACTATGGCTACACCTTC; CDR3aa: CASSSGPVNYGYTF
d_gene: TRBD1; abundance: many; j_gene: TRBJ2-7; v_gene: TRBV7-3; len: 13; CDR3nt: TGTGCCAGCAGCTTAACCGTCAGGGGGCAGCAGTACTTC; CDR3aa: CASSLTVRGQQYF
d_gene: NA; abundance: many; j_gene: TRBJ2-7; v_gene: TRBV6-2/TRBV6-3; len: 15; CDR3nt: TGTGCCAGCACCCAGTGGGGGACGGATTCCTACGAGCAGTACTTC; CDR3aa: CASTQWGTDSYEQYF
d_gene: TRBD1; abundance: many; j_gene: TRBJ1-1; v_gene: TRBV20-1; len: 14; CDR3nt: TGCAGTGCCACGAACCCACAGGGGCTGAGTGAAGCTTTCTTT; CDR3aa: CSATNPQGLSEAFF
d_gene: NA; abundance: many; j_gene: TRBJ1-6; v_gene: TRBV6-5; len: 13; CDR3nt: TGTGCCAGCAAGGGTCTCTATAATTCACCCCTCCACTTT; CDR3aa: CASKGLYNSPLHF
d_gene: NA; abundance: many; j_gene: TRBJ2-3; v_gene: TRBV2; len: 16; CDR3nt: TGTGCCAGCAGAATGGATGCGGGCTATGACACAGATACGCAGTATTTT; CDR3aa: CASRMDAGYDTDTQYF
d_gene: NA; abundance: many; j_gene: TRBJ1-2; v_gene: TRBV5-1; len: 15; CDR3nt: TGCGCCAGCAGCTTGGAGGCAGGAGCTAACTATGGCTACACCTTC; CDR3aa: CASSLEAGANYGYTF
d_gene: NA; abundance: many; j_gene: TRBJ2-3; v_gene: TRBV5-1; len: 15; CDR3nt: TGCGCCAGCAGCTTGTGGGGCGGGGGCCTGGATACGCAGTATTTT; CDR3aa: CASSLWGGGLDTQYF
d_gene: NA; abundance: many; j_gene: TRBJ2-3; v_gene: TRBV20-1; len: 15; CDR3nt: TGCAGTGCTAGGGTACAGAACAGGGGCACAGATACGCAGTATTTT; CDR3aa: CSARVQNRGTDTQYF
d_gene: NA; abundance: many; j_gene: TRBJ1-2; v_gene: TRBV9; len: 14; CDR3nt: TGTGCCAGCAGCTCCCAGGCAGGGGTGCATGGCTACACCTTC; CDR3aa: CASSSQAGVHGYTF
d_gene: NA; abundance: many; j_gene: TRBJ2-7; v_gene: TRBV13; len: 15; CDR3nt: TGTGCCAGCAGCTTAGGTCCAGGGGTGGACTACGAGCAGTACTTC; CDR3aa: CASSLGPGVDYEQYF
d_gene: NA; abundance: NA; j_gene: TRBJ2-7; v_gene: TRBV20-1; len: 13; CDR3nt: TGCAGTGCTAGAGGTTTCAGTTTCTACGAGCAGTACTTC; CDR3aa: CSARGFSFYEQYF
d_gene: NA; abundance: many; j_gene: TRBJ2-3; v_gene: TRBV20-1; len: 12; CDR3nt: TGCAGTGTACAGCTACGCACAGATACGCAGTATTTT; CDR3aa: CSVQLRTDTQYF
d_gene: TRBD1; abundance: many; j_gene: TRBJ2-7; v_gene: TRBV7-2; len: 13; CDR3nt: TGTGCCAGCAGCTTTACAGGGGGCCGCGAGCAGTACTTC; CDR3aa: CASSFTGGREQYF
d_gene: NA; abundance: many; j_gene: TRBJ2-1; v_gene: TRBV5-1; len: 17; CDR3nt: TGCGCCAGCAGCTTGGCTGGCGGGGGCCGCTCCTACAATGAGCAGTTCTTC; CDR3aa: CASSLAGGGRSYNEQFF
d_gene: TRBD1; abundance: medium-sized; j_gene: TRBJ1-3; v_gene: TRBV20-1; len: 18; CDR3nt: TGCAGTGCTAGTTATCTGGACAGGAAAAGGCTCTCTGGAAACACCATATATTTT; CDR3aa: CSASYLDRKRLSGNTIYF
d_gene: TRBD1; abundance: many; j_gene: TRBJ1-5; v_gene: TRBV20-1; len: 14; CDR3nt: TGCAGTGCTACCCGGACAGGGGGACATCAGCCCCAGCATTTT; CDR3aa: CSATRTGGHQPQHF
d_gene: TRBD1; abundance: many; j_gene: TRBJ2-7; v_gene: TRBV20-1; len: 13; CDR3nt: TGCAGTGCTAGAAAAACAGGGGGGTACGAGCAGTACTTC; CDR3aa: CSARKTGGYEQYF
d_gene: NA; abundance: many; j_gene: TRBJ1-3; v_gene: TRBV5-1; len: 14; CDR3nt: TGCGCCAGCAGCTTCGGGACTTTCGGAAACACCATATATTTT; CDR3aa: CASSFGTFGNTIYF
d_gene: TRBD1; abundance: few; j_gene: TRBJ1-5; v_gene: TRBV20-1; len: 15; CDR3nt: TGCAGTGCTGGAGGGACAGGACACGGAAATCAGCCCCAGCATTTT; CDR3aa: CSAGGTGHGNQPQHF
d_gene: NA; abundance: NA; j_gene: TRBJ2-7; v_gene: TRBV7-8; len: 12; CDR3nt: TGTGCCAGCAGCTTAGAGTACTCGGGGTTGTACTTC; CDR3aa: CASSLEYSGLYF